This T cell receptor (beta chain) was recovered during a study of OX40 agonist ivuxolimab in advanced cancers. Across the whole study: The treatment was a fully human IgG2 OX40 agonist, ivuxolimab. Partial response was recorded in three patients: one hepatocellular carcinoma and two cutaneous melanoma cases.

Worth noting for this clone: Its target is not known.

Method: immunoSEQ multiplex PCR; TCRdb's copy keeps in-frame clones and lacks some. The sample has about 93,000 clones, roughly nine tenths seen once; the top ten hold approximately 0.35%. General study points: Expanded clones were, on average, more numerous among CD8+ T cells than CD4+. Blood T cells, both CD4+ and CD8+, expanded clonally by week 6 at 0.1 to 3.0 mg/kg.

The material was CD4+ or CD8+ T cells sorted from blood, obtained in a trial of the OX40 agonist ivuxolimab. The TCR comes from an adult with an advanced solid tumor such as melanoma, head and neck, liver or kidney cancer.

CDR3 amino acids: CASSQDRANEQYF. DNA for the CDR3: TGTGCCAGCAGCCAGGACAGGGCCAACGAGCAGTACTTC. The rearrangement joins TRBV5-4 to TRBJ2-7; TRBD1 agrees at 8 bases. V dropped 4 bases and J dropped 5; count of bases not matched to a gene: 5. Germline CDR1 SGHNT, CDR2 YYREEE (reference sequence). The CDR3 extends over 13 amino acids.